The TCR beta chain under discussion was sequenced for a study of OX40 agonist ivuxolimab in advanced cancers. Study background: Hepatocellular carcinoma, melanoma, renal cell or head and neck cancer occurred in dose-escalation patients. Enrollees could have had prior anti-PD-1, anti-PD-L1 or anti-CTLA-4 therapy, which about 42% had received.

Autoimmune disease history or systemic immunosuppression was exclusionary. Clones were read by immunoSEQ multiplex PCR, and TCRdb kept only the in-frame ones, dropping some. The sample has approximately 91,000 clones, about nine tenths seen once. Here the sequenced sample was CD4+ or CD8+ T cells sorted from blood, taken in a trial of the OX40 agonist ivuxolimab. This TCR was recovered from an adult with an advanced solid tumor such as melanoma, head and neck, liver or kidney cancer.

This CDR3 is CASSSGTSGGASNEQFF. In DNA, the CDR3 is TGTGCCAGCAGCTCCGGGACTAGCGGGGGGGCCAGCAATGAGCAGTTCTTC. J is TRBJ2-1 and V is TRBV7-9; 16 bases align to TRBD2. The CDR3 is 17 residues long. Germline CDR1 SEHNR, CDR2 FQNEAQ (reference sequence). The junction had 6 bases not matched to a gene; V was cut back by 4 bases and J by 6 bases.